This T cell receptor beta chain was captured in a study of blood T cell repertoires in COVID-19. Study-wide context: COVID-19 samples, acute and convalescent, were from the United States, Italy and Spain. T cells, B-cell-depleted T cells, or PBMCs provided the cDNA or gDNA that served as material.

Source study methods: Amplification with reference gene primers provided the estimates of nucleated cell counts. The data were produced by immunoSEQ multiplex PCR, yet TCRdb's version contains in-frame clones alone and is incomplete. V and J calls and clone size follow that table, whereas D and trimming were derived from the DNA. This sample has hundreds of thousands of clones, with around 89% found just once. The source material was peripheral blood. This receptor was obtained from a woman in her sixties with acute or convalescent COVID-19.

The CDR3: CASSQGHRLGEQYF. The DNA for the CDR3 is TGCGCCAGCAGCCAAGGCCACAGGTTGGGCGAGCAGTACTTC. The gene calls are TRBV4-1 and TRBJ2-7; tentative D call: TRBD1 (5 bases). Trimming removed 1 base from V and 6 bases from J, with 13 bases in between. This CDR3 region has 14 residues. Germline loops: CDR1 MGHRA, CDR2 YSYEKL.